This entry describes one T cell receptor beta chain. CDR3 length: 17 residues. CDR1 LGHNA and CDR2 YNFKEQ come from the germline V gene. The J segment lost 6 bases and the V segment lost 4 bases, leaving 13 bases of the junction unmatched. This entry comes from a study of blood T cell repertoires in COVID-19. As originally analysed: Estimates of nucleated cell counts were drawn from the amplification of reference gene primers. Only in-frame clones appear in the TCRdb table, and some are missing; sequencing was by immunoSEQ multiplex PCR. The V and J calls and the clone size are those of that table, but D and trimming were determined from the DNA. The repertoire holds 90,000 to 110,000 clones, roughly 80% seen once, with roughly 20% in the top ten.

The J gene is TRBJ2-2, the V gene TRBV4-2, with 8 nucleotides matching TRBD1. The sequence derives from a woman aged 60-70 years with acute or convalescent COVID-19. Material: peripheral blood. The CDR3 sequence is CASSPKAQGAPPGELFF. The CDR3 region has the DNA TGTGCCAGCAGCCCAAAGGCCCAGGGGGCTCCACCCGGGGAGCTGTTTTTT.